This T cell receptor (beta chain) was profiled in a study of T cells in Graves' hyperthyroidism and ophthalmopathy. The study, taken as a whole, reports: A model using 13 V-J features told ophthalmopathy apart from stable hyperthyroidism. Most thyroid clonotypes expanded above 0.001 were also detected in blood.

Amplification of TCR beta CDR3 regions used RNA as the template. The study used the HTBI primer set for a first-round RT-PCR of the TCR CDR3. TCRdb recomputed calls from the multiplex PCR reads with MiXCR, one row per CDR3 protein. The data show 250,000 to 300,000 distinct CDR3 sequences, with about 14% seen just once and 13% held by the top ten. This clonotype was detected only a few times. Its target is not known. Germline CDR1 and CDR2: MGHRA and YSYEKL. CDR3 length: 15 residues. With 4 bases removed from V and 2 bases from J, the gap between germline ends came to 13 bases. The receptor was derived from a woman aged 40 to 50 with Graves' hyperthyroidism that later progressed to Graves' ophthalmopathy. The specimen sequenced was blood. V is TRBV4-1 and J is TRBJ2-3; D remains unclear. The CDR3 bases are TGCGCCAGCAGCCCAGACCCTGCTGTCACAGATACGCAGTATTTT. Translating gives CASSPDPAVTDTQYF.